This T cell receptor beta chain originates from a study of blood T cell repertoires in COVID-19. Overall study: Collection of acute and convalescent COVID-19 samples took place in the United States, Italy and Spain. In each case, the material was cDNA or gDNA derived from T cells, B-cell-depleted T cells, or PBMCs.

The V gene's germline CDR1 is MDHEN and CDR2 SYDVKM. V gave up 6 bases and J gave up 5 bases; unmatched junction bases: 4. The CDR3 contains 13 residues. Clones were read by immunoSEQ multiplex PCR, and TCRdb kept only the in-frame ones, dropping some. The data hold roughly 95,000 clones, with about four fifths observed a single time. The chain joins TRBV28 to TRBJ2-3; TRBD1 matches at 8 bases. The sample was peripheral blood. The receptor was isolated from a man between 50 and 59 years old with active or convalescent COVID-19. CDR3 amino acids: CASSRQGRDTQYF. The CDR3 region has the DNA TGTGCCAGCAGCCGACAGGGGAGAGATACGCAGTATTTT.